The TCR beta chain under discussion was sequenced for a study of blood T cell repertoires in COVID-19. Study summary: Researchers got acute and convalescent COVID-19 samples from the United States, Italy and Spain. PBMCs, B-cell-depleted T cells, or T cells were the source of the cDNA or gDNA that made up the material.

In the study's own analysis: Amplifying reference gene primers gave estimates of nucleated cell counts. Measured with immunoSEQ multiplex PCR; TCRdb has only the in-frame clones, and not every one. V, J and clone size are those of that table, while D and trimming were read from the DNA. This table has 45,000 to 70,000 clones, 80% to 90% appearing once. Recruited during active infection, patients (from Seattle) were subsequently followed longitudinally. The specimen was peripheral blood. This TCR was recovered from a woman aged 55-75 years with COVID-19, enrolled during active disease.

The CDR3 bases are TGTGCCACGTGCCCGTCTGGAGCTCAAGATACGCAGTATTTT. It is translated as CATCPSGAQDTQYF. The rearrangement uses TRBV19 and TRBJ2-3; no firm D call. CDR1 LNHDA and CDR2 SQIVND come from the germline V gene (reference sequence). The CDR3 is 14 residues long. Trimming removed 10 bases from V and 5 bases from J, with 19 bases in between.